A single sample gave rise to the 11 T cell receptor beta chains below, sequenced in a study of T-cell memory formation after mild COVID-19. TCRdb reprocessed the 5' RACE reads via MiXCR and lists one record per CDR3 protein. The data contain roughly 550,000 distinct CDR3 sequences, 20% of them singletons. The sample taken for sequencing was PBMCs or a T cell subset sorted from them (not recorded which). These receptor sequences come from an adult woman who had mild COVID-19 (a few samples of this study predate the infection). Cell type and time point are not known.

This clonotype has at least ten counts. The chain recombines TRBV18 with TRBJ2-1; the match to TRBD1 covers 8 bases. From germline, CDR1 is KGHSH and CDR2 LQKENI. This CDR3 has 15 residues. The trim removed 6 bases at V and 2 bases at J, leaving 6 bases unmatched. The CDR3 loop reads CASSSDRGAYNEQFF. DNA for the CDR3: TGTGCCAGCTCGTCCGACAGGGGTGCCTACAATGAGCAGTTCTTC.

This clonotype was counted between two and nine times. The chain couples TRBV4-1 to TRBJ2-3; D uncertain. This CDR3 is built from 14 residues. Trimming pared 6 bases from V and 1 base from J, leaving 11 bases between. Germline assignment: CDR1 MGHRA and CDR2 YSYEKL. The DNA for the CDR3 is TGCGCCAGCAGACCGCTTTACCGCACAGATACGCAGTATTTT. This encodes CASRPLYRTDTQYF.

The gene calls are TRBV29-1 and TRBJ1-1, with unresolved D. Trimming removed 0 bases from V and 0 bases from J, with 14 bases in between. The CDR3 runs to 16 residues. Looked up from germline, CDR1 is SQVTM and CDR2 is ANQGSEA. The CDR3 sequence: CSVEEDGSQMNTEAFF. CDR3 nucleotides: TGCAGCGTTGAAGAGGATGGCAGCCAAATGAACACTGAAGCTTTCTTT. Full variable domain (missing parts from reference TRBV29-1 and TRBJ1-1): SAVISQKPSRDICQRGTSLTIQCQVDSQVTMMFWYRQQPGQSLTLIATANQGSEATYESGFVIDKFPISRPNLTFSTLTVSNMSPEDSSIYLCSVEEDGSQMNTEAFFGQGTRLTVV.

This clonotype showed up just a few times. CDR3 in DNA: TGCAGTGCTCCCAGGGGGGCTGCCAAAAACATTCAGTACTTC. This codes for CSAPRGAAKNIQYF. V gene TRBV20-1 combines with J gene TRBJ2-4; a possible D gene is TRBD1 (7 bases). The germline CDR1 and CDR2 sequences are DFQATT and SNEGSKA (reference sequence). The germline V and J ends were trimmed by 5 bases and 1 base, with 12 bases remaining between them. The CDR3 runs 14 residues.

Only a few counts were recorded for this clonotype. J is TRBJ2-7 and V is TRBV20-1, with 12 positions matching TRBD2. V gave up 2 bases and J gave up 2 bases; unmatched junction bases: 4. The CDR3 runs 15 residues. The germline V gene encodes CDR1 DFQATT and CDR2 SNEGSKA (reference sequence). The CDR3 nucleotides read TGCAGTGCTAGAAATGGACTAGCGGGAACCTACGAGCAGTACTTC. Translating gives CSARNGLAGTYEQYF.

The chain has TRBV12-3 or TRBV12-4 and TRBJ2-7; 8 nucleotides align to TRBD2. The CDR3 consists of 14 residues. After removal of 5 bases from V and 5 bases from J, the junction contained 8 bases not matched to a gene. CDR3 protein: CASSPPGLGNEQYF. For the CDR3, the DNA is TGTGCCAGCAGTCCTCCGGGACTAGGGAACGAGCAGTACTTC.

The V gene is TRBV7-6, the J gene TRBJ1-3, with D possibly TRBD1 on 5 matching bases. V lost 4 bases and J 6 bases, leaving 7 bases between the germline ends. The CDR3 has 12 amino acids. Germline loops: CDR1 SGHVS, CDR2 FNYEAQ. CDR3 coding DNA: TGTGCCAGCAGCTCCGGGACAAACACCATATATTTT. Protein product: CASSSGTNTIYF. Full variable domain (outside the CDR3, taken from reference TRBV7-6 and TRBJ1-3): GAGVSQSPRYKVTKRGQDVALRCDPISGHVSLYWYRQALGQGPEFLTYFNYEAQQDKSGLPNDRFSAERPEGSISTLTIQRTEQRDSAMYRCASSSGTNTIYFGEGSWLTVV.

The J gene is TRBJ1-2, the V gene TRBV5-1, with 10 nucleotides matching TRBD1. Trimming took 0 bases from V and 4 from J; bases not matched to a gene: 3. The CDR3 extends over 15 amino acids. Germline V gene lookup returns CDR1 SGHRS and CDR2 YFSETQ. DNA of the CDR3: TGCGCCAGCAGCTTGGGGACAGGGGGTGGCTATGGCTACACCTTC. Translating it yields CASSLGTGGGYGYTF.

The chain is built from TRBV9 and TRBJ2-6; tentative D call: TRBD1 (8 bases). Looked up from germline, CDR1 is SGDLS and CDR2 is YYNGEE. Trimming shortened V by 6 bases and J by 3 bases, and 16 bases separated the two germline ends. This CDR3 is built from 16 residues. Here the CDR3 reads CASTHRGGGGANVLTF. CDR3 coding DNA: TGTGCCAGCACCCACAGGGGGGGAGGTGGGGCCAACGTCCTGACTTTC.

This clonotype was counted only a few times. CDR3 DNA: TGTGCCAGCAGCCTCCACGGGGAGGAGGAGACCCAGTACTTC. It is translated as CASSLHGEEETQYF. This rearrangement joins TRBV9 to TRBJ2-5; D is perhaps TRBD2 (6 bases). The V gene's germline CDR1 is SGDLS and CDR2 YYNGEE. The CDR3 totals 14 residues. The ends were cut back, 4 bases at V and 5 bases at J, with 15 bases in the middle. The variable domain in full, with the rest retrieved from reference TRBV9 and TRBJ2-5, is DSGVTQTPKHLITATGQRVTLRCSPRSGDLSVYWYQQSLDQGLQFLIQYYNGEERAKGNILERFSAQQFPDLHSELNLSSLELGDSALYFCASSLHGEEETQYFGPGTRLLVL.

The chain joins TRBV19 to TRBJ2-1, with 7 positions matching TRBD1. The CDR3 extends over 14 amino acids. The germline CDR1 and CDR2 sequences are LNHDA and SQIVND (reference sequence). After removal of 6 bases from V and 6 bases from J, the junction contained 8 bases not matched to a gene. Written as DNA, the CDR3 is TGTGCCAGTAGGACGACAGGGTCCCCCAATGAGCAGTTCTTC. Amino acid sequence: CASRTTGSPNEQFF. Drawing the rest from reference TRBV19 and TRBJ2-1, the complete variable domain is DGGITQSPKYLFRKEGQNVTLSCEQNLNHDAMYWYRQDPGQGLRLIYYSQIVNDFQKGDIAEGYSVSREKKESFPLTVTSAQKNPTAFYLCASRTTGSPNEQFFGPGTRLTVL.